The 6 T cell receptor beta chains below all came from one sample that was sequenced in a study of cytomegalovirus exposure and HLA in healthy donors. The data were produced by immunoSEQ multiplex PCR, yet TCRdb's version contains in-frame clones alone and is incomplete. The table has about 170,000 clones, about 88% seen once. The sequencing sample was made of PBMCs. All receptors come from a young woman in good health and CMV-seronegative.

V and J are TRBV7-9 and TRBJ2-1, with D maybe TRBD2 (6 bases). Per the germline V gene, CDR1 is SEHNR and CDR2 is FQNEAQ (reference sequence). Trimming stripped 5 bases from V and 8 bases from J, with 7 bases between. The CDR3 has 11 residues. The CDR3 sequence: CASSGGDEQFF. DNA for the CDR3: TGTGCCAGCAGCGGCGGGGATGAGCAGTTCTTC.

The chain is built from TRBV9 and TRBJ1-1; D is uncertain. V was shortened by 5 bases and J by 5 bases, with 13 bases between the two germline ends. Looked up from germline, CDR1 is SGDLS and CDR2 is YYNGEE. This CDR3 has 13 amino acids. In DNA, the CDR3 is TGTGCCAGCAGTCTTTCCGGAGCGACTGAAGCTTTCTTT. Translated: CASSLSGATEAFF.

The chain uses TRBV5-1 and TRBJ2-7; the D gene is possibly TRBD1 (6 bases). The CDR3 is 14 residues long. Per the germline V gene, CDR1 is SGHRS and CDR2 is YFSETQ. Between the trimmed V and J ends, which lost 4 bases and 2 bases, there was a span of 13 bases. CDR3 nucleotide sequence: TGCGCCAGCAGCGCCAACAGGGACCCCTACGAGCAGTACTTC. Encoded protein: CASSANRDPYEQYF.

The V gene is TRBV27, the J gene TRBJ1-2; 8 nucleotides line up with TRBD1. The CDR3 length is 15 residues. CDR1 and CDR2 (germline): MNHEY, SMNVEV (reference sequence). Germline trimming cut 1 base from V and 6 bases from J; bases unmatched to any gene: 7. CDR3 in amino acids: CASSLLAGGVNGYTF. DNA for the CDR3: TGTGCCAGCAGTTTATTAGCAGGGGGCGTTAATGGCTACACCTTC.

The V and J genes are TRBV29-1 and TRBJ2-5; no firm D call. Germline V gene lookup returns CDR1 SQVTM and CDR2 ANQGSEA. Trimming removed 0 bases at V and 0 bases at J, with 2 bases between. The CDR3 spans 12 residues. CDR3 DNA: TGCAGCGTTGAAGATAACCAAGAGACCCAGTACTTC. Its protein product is CSVEDNQETQYF. Complete variable domain (other parts from reference TRBV29-1 and TRBJ2-5): SAVISQKPSRDICQRGTSLTIQCQVDSQVTMMFWYRQQPGQSLTLIATANQGSEATYESGFVIDKFPISRPNLTFSTLTVSNMSPEDSSIYLCSVEDNQETQYFGPGTRLLVL.

V and J are TRBV19 and TRBJ1-2; a possible D gene is TRBD1 (6 bases). V lost 7 bases and J 2 bases, leaving 23 bases between the germline ends. CDR1 and CDR2 (germline): LNHDA, SQIVND (reference sequence). The CDR3 is 17 residues long. This CDR3 reads CASTFRPGVRRNYGYTF. The CDR3 DNA sequence: TGTGCCAGTACCTTTCGACCAGGGGTGAGGAGGAACTATGGCTACACCTTC.